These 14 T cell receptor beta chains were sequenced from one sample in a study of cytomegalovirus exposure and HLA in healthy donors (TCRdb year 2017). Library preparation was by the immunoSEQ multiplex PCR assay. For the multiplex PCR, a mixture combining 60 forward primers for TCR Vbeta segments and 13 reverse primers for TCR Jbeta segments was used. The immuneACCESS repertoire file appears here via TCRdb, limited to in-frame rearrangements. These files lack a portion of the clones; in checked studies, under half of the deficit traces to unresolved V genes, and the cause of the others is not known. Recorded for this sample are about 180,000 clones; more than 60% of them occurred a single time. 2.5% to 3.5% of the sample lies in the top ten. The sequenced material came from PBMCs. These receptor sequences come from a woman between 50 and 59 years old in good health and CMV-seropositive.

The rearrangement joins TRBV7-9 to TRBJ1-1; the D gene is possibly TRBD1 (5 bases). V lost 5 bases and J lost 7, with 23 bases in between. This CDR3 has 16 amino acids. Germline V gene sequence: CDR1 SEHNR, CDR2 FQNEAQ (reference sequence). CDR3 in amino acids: CASSRARGTDGNEAFF. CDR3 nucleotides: TGTGCCAGCAGCCGAGCTCGGGGGACGGATGGTAATGAAGCTTTCTTT.

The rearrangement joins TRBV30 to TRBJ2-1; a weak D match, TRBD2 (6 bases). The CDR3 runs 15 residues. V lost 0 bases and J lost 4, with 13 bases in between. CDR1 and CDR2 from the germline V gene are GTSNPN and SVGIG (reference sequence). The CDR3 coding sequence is TGTGCCTGGAGTGTACTAGCCGAACCTTACAATGAGCAGTTCTTC. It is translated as CAWSVLAEPYNEQFF.

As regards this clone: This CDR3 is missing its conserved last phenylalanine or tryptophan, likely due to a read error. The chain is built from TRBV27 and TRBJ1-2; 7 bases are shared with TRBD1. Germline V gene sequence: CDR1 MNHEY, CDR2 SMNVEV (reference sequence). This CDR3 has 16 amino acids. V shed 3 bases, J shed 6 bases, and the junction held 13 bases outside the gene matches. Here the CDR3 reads CASSFTRGQVEDGYTL. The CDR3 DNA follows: TGTGCCAGCAGTTTCACCCGTGGACAGGTTGAGGATGGCTACACCCTC.

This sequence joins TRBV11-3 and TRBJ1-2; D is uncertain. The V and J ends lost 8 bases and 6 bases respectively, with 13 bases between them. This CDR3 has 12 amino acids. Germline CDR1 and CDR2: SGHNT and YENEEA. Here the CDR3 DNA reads TGTGCCAGCGAACGAGGCAACCATGGCTACACCTTC. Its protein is CASERGNHGYTF. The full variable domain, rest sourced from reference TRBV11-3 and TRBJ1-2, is EAGVVQSPRYKIIEKKQPVAFWCNPISGHNTLYWYLQNLGQGPELLIRYENEEAVDDSQLPKDRFSAERLKGVDSTLKIQPAELGDSAVYLCASERGNHGYTFGSGTRLTVV.

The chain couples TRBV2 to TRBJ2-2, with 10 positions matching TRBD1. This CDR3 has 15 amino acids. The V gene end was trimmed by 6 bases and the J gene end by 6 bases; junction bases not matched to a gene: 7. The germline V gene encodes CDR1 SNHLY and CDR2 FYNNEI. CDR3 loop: CASSPDRGRAGELFF. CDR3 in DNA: TGTGCCAGCAGCCCCGACAGGGGGCGGGCCGGGGAGCTGTTTTTT. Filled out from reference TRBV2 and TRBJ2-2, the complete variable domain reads EPEVTQTPSHQVTQMGQEVILRCVPISNHLYFYWYRQILGQKVEFLVSFYNNEISEKSEIFDDQFSVERPDGSNFTLKIRSTKLEDSAMYFCASSPDRGRAGELFFGEGSRLTVL.

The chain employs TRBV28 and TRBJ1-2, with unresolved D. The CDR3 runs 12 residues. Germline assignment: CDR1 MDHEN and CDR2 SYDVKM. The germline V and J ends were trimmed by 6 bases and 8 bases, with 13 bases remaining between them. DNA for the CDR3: TGTGCCAGCAGCTACCCCCTCCCGGGCTACACCTTC. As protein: CASSYPLPGYTF.

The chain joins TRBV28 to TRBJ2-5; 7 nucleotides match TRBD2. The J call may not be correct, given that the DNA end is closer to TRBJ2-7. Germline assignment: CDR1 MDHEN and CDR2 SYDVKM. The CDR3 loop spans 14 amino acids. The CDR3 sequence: CASTLGGSAYEQYF. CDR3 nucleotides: TGTGCCAGCACCCTCGGCGGGAGTGCCTACGAGCAGTACTTC.

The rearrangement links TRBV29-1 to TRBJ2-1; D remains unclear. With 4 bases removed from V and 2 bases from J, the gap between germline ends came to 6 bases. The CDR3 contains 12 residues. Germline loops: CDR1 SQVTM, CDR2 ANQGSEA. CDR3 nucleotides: TGCAGCGTTGCCCTAGCCTACAATGAGCAGTTCTTC. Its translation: CSVALAYNEQFF.

The CDR3 region is CASSPYGQGGSSPYNEQFF. CDR3 nucleotide sequence: TGTGCCAGCTCACCTTACGGACAGGGAGGGTCTTCCCCCTACAATGAGCAGTTCTTC. V usage is TRBV18 and J usage is TRBJ2-1; a possible D gene is TRBD1 (8 bases). Trimming took 3 bases from V and 2 from J, leaving 23 bases between them. CDR1 and CDR2 from the germline V gene are KGHSH and LQKENI. The length of the CDR3 is 19 residues.

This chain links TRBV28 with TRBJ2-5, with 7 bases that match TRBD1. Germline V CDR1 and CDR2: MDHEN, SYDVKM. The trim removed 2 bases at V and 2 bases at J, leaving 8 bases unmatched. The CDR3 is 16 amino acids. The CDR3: CASSLQGGGGQETQYF. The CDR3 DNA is TGTGCCAGCAGTTTACAAGGGGGCGGTGGTCAAGAGACCCAGTACTTC.

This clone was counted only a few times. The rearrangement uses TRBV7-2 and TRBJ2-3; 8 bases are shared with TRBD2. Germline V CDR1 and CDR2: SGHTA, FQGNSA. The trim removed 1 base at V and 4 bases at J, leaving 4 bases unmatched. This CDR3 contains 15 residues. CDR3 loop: CASSLGTSRADTQYF. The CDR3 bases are TGTGCCAGCAGCTTAGGGACTAGCCGCGCAGATACGCAGTATTTT.

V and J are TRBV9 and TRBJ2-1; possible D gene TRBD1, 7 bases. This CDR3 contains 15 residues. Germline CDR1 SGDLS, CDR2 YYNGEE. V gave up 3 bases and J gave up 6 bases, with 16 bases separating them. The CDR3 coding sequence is TGTGCCAGCAGCGCGTCTTCCAGGGGGGTCAATGAGCAGTTCTTC. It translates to CASSASSRGVNEQFF.

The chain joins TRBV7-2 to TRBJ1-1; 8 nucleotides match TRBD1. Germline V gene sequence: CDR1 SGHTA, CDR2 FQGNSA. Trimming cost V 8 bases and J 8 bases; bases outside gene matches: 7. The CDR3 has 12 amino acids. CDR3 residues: CASAYRGGEAFF. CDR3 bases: TGTGCCAGCGCTTACAGGGGGGGAGAAGCTTTCTTT.

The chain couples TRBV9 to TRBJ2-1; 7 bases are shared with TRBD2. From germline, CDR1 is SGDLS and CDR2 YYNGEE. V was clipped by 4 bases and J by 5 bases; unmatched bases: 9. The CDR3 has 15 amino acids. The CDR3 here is CASSSSGIGDNEQFF. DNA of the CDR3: TGTGCCAGCAGCTCCAGCGGGATCGGAGACAATGAGCAGTTCTTC.